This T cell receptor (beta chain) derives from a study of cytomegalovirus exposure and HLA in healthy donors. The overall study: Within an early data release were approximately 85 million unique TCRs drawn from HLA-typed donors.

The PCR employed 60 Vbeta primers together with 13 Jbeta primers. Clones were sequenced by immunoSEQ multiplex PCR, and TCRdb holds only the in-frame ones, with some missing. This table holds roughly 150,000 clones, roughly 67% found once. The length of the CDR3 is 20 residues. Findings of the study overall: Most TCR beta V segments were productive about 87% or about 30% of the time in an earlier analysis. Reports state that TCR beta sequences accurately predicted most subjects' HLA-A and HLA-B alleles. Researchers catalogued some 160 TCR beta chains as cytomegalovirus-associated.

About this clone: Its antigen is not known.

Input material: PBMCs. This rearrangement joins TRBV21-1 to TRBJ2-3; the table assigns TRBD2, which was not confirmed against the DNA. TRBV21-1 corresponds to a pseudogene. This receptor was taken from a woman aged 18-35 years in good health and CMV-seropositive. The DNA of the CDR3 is TGTGCCAGCAGCAAAGGGATAGGGAGGGATAGCCCCAACTTCACAGATACGCAGTATTTT. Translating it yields CASSKGIGRDSPNFTDTQYF.